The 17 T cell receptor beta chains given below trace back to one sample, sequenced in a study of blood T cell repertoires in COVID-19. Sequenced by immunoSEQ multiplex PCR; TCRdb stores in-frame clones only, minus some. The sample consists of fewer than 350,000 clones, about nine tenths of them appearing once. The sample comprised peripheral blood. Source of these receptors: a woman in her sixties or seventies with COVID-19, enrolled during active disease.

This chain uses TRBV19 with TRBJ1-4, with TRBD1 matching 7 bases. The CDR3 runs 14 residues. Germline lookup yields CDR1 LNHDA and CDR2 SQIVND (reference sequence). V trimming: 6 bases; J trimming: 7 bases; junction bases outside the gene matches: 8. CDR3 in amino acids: CASSRQGGGEKLFF. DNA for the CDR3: TGTGCCAGTAGCAGACAGGGCGGAGGTGAAAAACTGTTTTTT.

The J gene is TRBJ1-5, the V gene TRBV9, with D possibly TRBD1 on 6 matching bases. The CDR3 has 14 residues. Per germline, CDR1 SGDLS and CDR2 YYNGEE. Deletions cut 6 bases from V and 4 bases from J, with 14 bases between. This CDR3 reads CASNKLGGNQPQHF. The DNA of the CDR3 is TGTGCCAGCAACAAACTAGGGGGTAATCAGCCCCAGCATTTT.

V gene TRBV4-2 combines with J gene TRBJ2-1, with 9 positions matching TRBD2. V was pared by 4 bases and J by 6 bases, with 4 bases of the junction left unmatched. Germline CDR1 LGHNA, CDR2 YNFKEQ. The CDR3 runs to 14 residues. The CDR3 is CASSRLSGGNEQFF. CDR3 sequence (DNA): TGTGCCAGCAGCCGACTTAGCGGGGGCAATGAGCAGTTCTTC.

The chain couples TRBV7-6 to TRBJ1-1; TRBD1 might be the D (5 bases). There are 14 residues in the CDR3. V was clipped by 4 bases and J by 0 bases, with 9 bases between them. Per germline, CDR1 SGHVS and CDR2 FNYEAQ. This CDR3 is CASSSTDMNTEAFF. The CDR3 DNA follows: TGTGCCAGCAGCTCAACGGACATGAACACTGAAGCTTTCTTT.

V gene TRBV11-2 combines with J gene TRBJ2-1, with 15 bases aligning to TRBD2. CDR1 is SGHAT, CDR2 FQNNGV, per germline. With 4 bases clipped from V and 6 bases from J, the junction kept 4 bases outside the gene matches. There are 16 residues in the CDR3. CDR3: CASSSRTSGGANEQFF. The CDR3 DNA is TGTGCCAGCAGCTCCCGGACTAGCGGGGGGGCCAATGAGCAGTTCTTC.

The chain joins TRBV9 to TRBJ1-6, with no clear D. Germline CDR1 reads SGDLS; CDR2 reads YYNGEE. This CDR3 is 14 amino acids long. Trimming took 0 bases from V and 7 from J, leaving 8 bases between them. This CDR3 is CASSVGLINSPLHF. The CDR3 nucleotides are TGTGCCAGCAGCGTAGGGCTGATCAATTCACCCCTCCACTTT.

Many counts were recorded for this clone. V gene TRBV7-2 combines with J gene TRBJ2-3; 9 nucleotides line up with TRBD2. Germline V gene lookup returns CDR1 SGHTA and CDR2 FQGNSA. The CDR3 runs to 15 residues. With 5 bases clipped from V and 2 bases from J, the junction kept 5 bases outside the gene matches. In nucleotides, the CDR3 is TGTGCCAGCAGCCCGGCGGGACTAGCCACAGATACGCAGTATTTT. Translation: CASSPAGLATDTQYF.

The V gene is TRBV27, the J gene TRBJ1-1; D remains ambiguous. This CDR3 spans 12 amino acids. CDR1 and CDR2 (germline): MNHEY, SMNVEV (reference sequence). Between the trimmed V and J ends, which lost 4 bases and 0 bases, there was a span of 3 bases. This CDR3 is CASSSVNTEAFF. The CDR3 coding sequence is TGTGCCAGCAGTTCTGTGAACACTGAAGCTTTCTTT.

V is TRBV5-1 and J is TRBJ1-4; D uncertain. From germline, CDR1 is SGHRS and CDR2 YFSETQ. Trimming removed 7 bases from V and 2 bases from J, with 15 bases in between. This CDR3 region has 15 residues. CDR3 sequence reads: CASGPGLTTNEKLFF. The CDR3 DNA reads TGCGCCAGCGGTCCTGGGCTTACGACTAATGAAAAACTGTTTTTT.

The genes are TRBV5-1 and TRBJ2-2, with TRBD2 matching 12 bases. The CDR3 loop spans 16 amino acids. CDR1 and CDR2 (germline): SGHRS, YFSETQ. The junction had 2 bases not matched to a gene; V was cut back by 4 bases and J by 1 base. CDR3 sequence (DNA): TGCGCCAGCAGCGCGGGACTAGCGGGGAACACCGGGGAGCTGTTTTTT. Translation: CASSAGLAGNTGELFF. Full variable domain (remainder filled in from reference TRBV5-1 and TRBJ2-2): KAGVTQTPRYLIKTRGQQVTLSCSPISGHRSVSWYQQTPGQGLQFLFEYFSETQRNKGNFPGRFSGRQFSNSRSEMNVSTLELGDSALYLCASSAGLAGNTGELFFGEGSRLTVL.

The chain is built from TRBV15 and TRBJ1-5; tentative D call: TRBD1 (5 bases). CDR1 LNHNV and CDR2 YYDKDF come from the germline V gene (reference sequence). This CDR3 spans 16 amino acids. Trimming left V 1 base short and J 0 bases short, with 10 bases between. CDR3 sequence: CATSRGTGNSNQPQHF. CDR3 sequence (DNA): TGTGCCACCAGCAGAGGTACAGGAAATAGCAATCAGCCCCAGCATTTT. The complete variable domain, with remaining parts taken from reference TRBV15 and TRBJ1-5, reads DAMVIQNPRYQVTQFGKPVTLSCSQTLNHNVMYWYQQKSSQAPKLLFHYYDKDFNNEADTPDNFQSRRPNTSFCFLDIRSPGLGDTAMYLCATSRGTGNSNQPQHFGDGTRLSIL.

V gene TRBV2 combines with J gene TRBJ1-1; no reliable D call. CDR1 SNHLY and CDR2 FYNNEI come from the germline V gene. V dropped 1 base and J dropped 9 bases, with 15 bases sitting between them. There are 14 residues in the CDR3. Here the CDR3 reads CASSEGATLRQAFF. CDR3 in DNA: TGTGCCAGCAGTGAAGGGGCAACTCTCAGGCAAGCTTTCTTT.

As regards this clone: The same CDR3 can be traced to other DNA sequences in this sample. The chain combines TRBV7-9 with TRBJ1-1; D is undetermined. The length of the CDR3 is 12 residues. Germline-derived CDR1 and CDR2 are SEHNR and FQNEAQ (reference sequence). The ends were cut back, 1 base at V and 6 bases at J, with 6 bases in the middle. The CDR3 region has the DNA TGTGCCAGCAGCTTAGTTGGCTCTGAAGCTTTCTTT. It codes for CASSLVGSEAFF.

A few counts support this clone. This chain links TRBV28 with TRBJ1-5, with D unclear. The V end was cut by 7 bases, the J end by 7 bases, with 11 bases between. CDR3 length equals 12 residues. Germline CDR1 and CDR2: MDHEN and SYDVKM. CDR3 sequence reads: CASTSTGQPQHF. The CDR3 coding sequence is TGTGCCAGCACCTCGACTGGGCAGCCCCAGCATTTT.

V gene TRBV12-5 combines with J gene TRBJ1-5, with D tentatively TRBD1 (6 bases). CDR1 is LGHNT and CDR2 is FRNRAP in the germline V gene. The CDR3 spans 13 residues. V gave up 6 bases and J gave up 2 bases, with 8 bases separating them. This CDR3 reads CASGPGGNQPQHF. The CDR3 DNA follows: TGTGCTAGTGGCCCAGGGGGCAATCAGCCCCAGCATTTT.

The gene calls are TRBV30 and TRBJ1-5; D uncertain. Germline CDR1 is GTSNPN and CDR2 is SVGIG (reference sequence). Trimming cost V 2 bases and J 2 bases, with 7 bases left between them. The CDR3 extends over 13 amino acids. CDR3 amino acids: CAWSPGGNQPQHF. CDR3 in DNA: TGTGCCTGGAGTCCCGGGGGCAATCAGCCCCAGCATTTT.

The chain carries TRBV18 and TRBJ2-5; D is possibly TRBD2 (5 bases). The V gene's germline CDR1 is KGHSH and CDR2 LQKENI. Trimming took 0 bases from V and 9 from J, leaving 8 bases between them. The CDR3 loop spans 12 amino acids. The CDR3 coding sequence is TGTGCCAGCTCACCACCGGAGGCGGCCCAGTACTTC. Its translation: CASSPPEAAQYF.